These T cell receptor beta chains were read from a single sample in a study of blood T cell repertoires in COVID-19. Assay: immunoSEQ multiplex PCR; the TCRdb copy retains only in-frame clones and omits some. The sample lists 250,000 to 350,000 clones, around 89% occurring once. The source material was peripheral blood. All receptors come from a man younger than 40 with acute or convalescent COVID-19. Both conserved end residues are part of each CDR3. The D gene is left open where the match is weak. Size values are once, few and many counts, or a class for expanded clones, and some rows have none.

TRBJ1-5 | NA | TRBV4-1 | NA | 18 | TGCGCCAGCAGCCAAGAAATTCCGGAGACCTATAGCAATCAGCCCCAGCATTTT | CASSQEIPETYSNQPQHF
TRBJ2-3 | NA | TRBV10-3 | TRBD2 | 15 | TGTGCCACCCTAGCGGACGCGTCCGGCACAGATACGCAGTATTTT | CATLADASGTDTQYF
TRBJ1-2 | once | TRBV19 | NA | 14 | TGTGCCAGTAGCACCCCAGACAGGACCTCTGGCTACACCTTC | CASSTPDRTSGYTF
TRBJ2-7 | NA | TRBV6-5 | NA | 14 | TGTGCCAGCAGATATGGGAGGGGGTCCTACGAGCAGTACTTC | CASRYGRGSYEQYF
TRBJ1-2 | NA | TRBV5-3 | TRBD1 | 16 | TGTGCCAGAAGCCCACAGACAGGGGGAGCTAACTATGGCTACACCTTC | CARSPQTGGANYGYTF
TRBJ2-1 | NA | TRBV11-2 | TRBD2 | 18 | TGTGCCAGCAGCTTAGATCTAGCGGGGGGAGTAAATTACAATGAGCAGTTCTTC | CASSLDLAGGVNYNEQFF
TRBJ1-5 | NA | TRBV12-3/TRBV12-4 | NA | 13 | TGTGCCAGCAGTTCAACAGGCACTCAGCCCCAGCATTTT | CASSSTGTQPQHF
TRBJ2-6 | NA | TRBV7-9 | TRBD2 | 19 | TGTGCCAGCAGCGTATCGGGACTAGCGGGAGAATCTGGGGCCAACGTCCTGACTTTC | CASSVSGLAGESGANVLTF
TRBJ1-5 | NA | TRBV2 | NA | 14 | TGTGCCAGCAGTGAGTGGGGGGGAGTTGAGCCCCAGCATTTT | CASSEWGGVEPQHF
TRBJ2-7 | NA | TRBV18 | TRBD1 | 14 | TGTGCCAGCTCACCGGACAGGGGAATCGCCGAGCAGTACTTC | CASSPDRGIAEQYF
TRBJ2-1 | NA | TRBV4-2 | NA | 13 | TGTGCCAGCAGCCAAGGGAGGGTCAATGAGCAGTTCTTC | CASSQGRVNEQFF
TRBJ2-3 | NA | TRBV29-1 | TRBD2 | 17 | TGCAGCGTCCATATAGCGGGGACTAGCGGCCGCACAGATACGCAGTATTTT | CSVHIAGTSGRTDTQYF
TRBJ2-7 | NA | TRBV5-6 | NA | 11 | TGTGCCAGCAGCTTAGCGGGCGAGCAGTACTTC | CASSLAGEQYF
TRBJ2-5 | few | TRBV19 | TRBD1 | 14 | TGTGCCAGTGGGGAGACAGGGGGCGTGAAGACCCAGTACTTC | CASGETGGVKTQYF
TRBJ1-2 | NA | TRBV3-1/TRBV3-2 | TRBD1 | 14 | TGTGCCAGCAGCCTGGGGACAGGGGCCGGTGGCTACACCTTC | CASSLGTGAGGYTF
TRBJ2-4 | NA | TRBV28 | TRBD2 | 15 | TGTGCCAGCAGTTTTCGGGGGGTAGCCAAAAACATTCAGTACTTC | CASSFRGVAKNIQYF